Each of the 32 T cell receptor beta chains below was sequenced from the same sample in a study of blood T cell repertoires in COVID-19. This table comes from immunoSEQ multiplex PCR, and its TCRdb copy is limited to in-frame clones, with some not included. The table lists 65,000 or so clones, more than 90% of them singletons. Sequences were obtained from peripheral blood. Receptors originate from a man in his 60s with acute or convalescent COVID-19.

The chain recombines TRBV7-9 with TRBJ1-6, with D unresolved. The CDR3 length is 18 residues. Deletions cut 3 bases from V and 8 bases from J, with 23 bases between. The germline V gene has CDR1 SEHNR and CDR2 FQNEAQ (reference sequence). The CDR3 DNA reads TGTGCCAGCAGCTTCGGATTACAAGGTGGCAGGTTGGATTCACCCCTCCACTTT. Protein sequence: CASSFGLQGGRLDSPLHF.

The genes are TRBV7-9 and TRBJ2-1; 7 bases agree with TRBD1. The CDR3 extends over 14 amino acids. J lost 6 bases, V lost 8 bases, and 10 bases had no gene match. CDR1 and CDR2 from the germline V gene are SEHNR and FQNEAQ (reference sequence). This chain's CDR3 is CASRGGAGGNEQFF. The CDR3, as DNA: TGTGCCAGCCGGGGTGGCGCAGGGGGCAATGAGCAGTTCTTC.

This clone was observed a single time. The rearrangement links TRBV3-1 (or the pseudogene TRBV3-2) to TRBJ2-1, with 7 positions matching TRBD1. Unmatched junction bases numbered 5, after V lost 6 bases and J lost 6 bases. Germline CDR1 is LGHDT and CDR2 is YNNKEL (reference sequence). This CDR3 is built from 13 residues. The CDR3 is CASRQTGSNEQFF. CDR3 sequence (DNA): TGTGCCAGCAGACAGACAGGGAGCAATGAGCAGTTCTTC.

The rearrangement uses TRBV19 and TRBJ1-5; 9 bases agree with TRBD1. This CDR3 comprises 18 residues. In germline, CDR1 is LNHDA, CDR2 SQIVND (reference sequence). Losses at the gene ends were 4 bases for V and 4 bases for J; bases not matched to a gene: 14. CDR3 nucleotide sequence: TGTGCCAGTAGTACTGGACCCTCACAGGGGGCAAGGAATCAGCCCCAGCATTTT. The encoded protein is CASSTGPSQGARNQPQHF.

The J gene is TRBJ2-7, the V gene TRBV5-4; TRBD1 is a possible D gene (5 bases). Germline V CDR1 and CDR2: SGHNT, YYREEE (reference sequence). V was trimmed by 4 bases and J by 1 base, leaving 12 bases between them. This CDR3 is built from 14 residues. The CDR3, as DNA: TGTGCCAGCAGCCCCGAGACAGCTTCCTACGAGCAGTACTTC. Residues: CASSPETASYEQYF.

This sequence joins TRBV18 and TRBJ1-5; possible D gene TRBD1, 5 bases. Trimming stripped 3 bases from V and 4 bases from J, with 13 bases between. The germline CDR1 and CDR2 sequences are KGHSH and LQKENI. The CDR3 runs to 15 residues. The CDR3 DNA reads as TGTGCCAGCTCACCGGGGCCCGCACCAAATCAGCCCCAGCATTTT. Translation: CASSPGPAPNQPQHF.

CDR3 sequence reads: CAWRTGNSPLHF. CDR3 bases: TGTGCCTGGCGAACAGGAAATTCACCCCTCCACTTT. The rearrangement uses TRBV30 and TRBJ1-6, with a weak D call TRBD1 (5 bases). Germline V gives CDR1 GTSNPN, CDR2 SVGIG (reference sequence). V was trimmed by 5 bases and J by 7 bases, leaving 9 bases between them. The length of the CDR3 is 12 residues.

This CDR3 reads CASSLEPGATEKLFF. CDR3 nucleotides: TGTGCCAGCAGCTTAGAGCCAGGGGCGACTGAAAAACTGTTTTTT. The V call is TRBV7-9, the J call TRBJ1-4; possible D gene TRBD1, 6 bases. V was pared by 1 base and J by 7 bases, with 13 bases between. Per the germline V gene, CDR1 is SEHNR and CDR2 is FQNEAQ (reference sequence). This CDR3 is 15 amino acids long.

This chain's CDR3 is CASSADRRTEAFF. The CDR3 nucleotides read TGTGCCAGCAGTGCGGACAGACGCACTGAAGCTTTCTTT. This chain uses TRBV2 with TRBJ1-1, with D possibly being TRBD1 (6 bases). Trimming removed 4 bases at V and 4 bases at J, with 10 bases between. CDR1 SNHLY and CDR2 FYNNEI come from the germline V gene. This CDR3 contains 13 residues.

This clone is a singleton in its sample. The chain joins TRBV5-1 to TRBJ1-4; D is ambiguous. Per the germline V gene, CDR1 is SGHRS and CDR2 is YFSETQ. This CDR3 is built from 13 residues. Between the trimmed V and J ends, which lost 2 bases and 4 bases, there was a span of 6 bases. Written as DNA, the CDR3 is TGCGCCAGCAGCTTACTTTTTAATGAAAAACTGTTTTTT. This gives the protein CASSLLFNEKLFF. Combining the CDR3 with reference TRBV5-1 and TRBJ1-4 gives the whole variable domain KAGVTQTPRYLIKTRGQQVTLSCSPISGHRSVSWYQQTPGQGLQFLFEYFSETQRNKGNFPGRFSGRQFSNSRSEMNVSTLELGDSALYLCASSLLFNEKLFFGSGTQLSVL.

V gene TRBV11-2 combines with J gene TRBJ1-1; D is ambiguous. Looked up from germline, CDR1 is SGHAT and CDR2 is FQNNGV. This CDR3 spans 14 amino acids. Trimming cost V 2 bases and J 1 base, with 8 bases left between them. CDR3 residues: CASSLKPGNTEAFF. CDR3 sequence (DNA): TGTGCCAGCAGCTTAAAGCCGGGGAACACTGAAGCTTTCTTT. The full variable domain, completed using reference TRBV11-2 and TRBJ1-1, is EAGVAQSPRYKIIEKRQSVAFWCNPISGHATLYWYQQILGQGPKLLIQFQNNGVVDDSQLPKDRFSAERLKGVDSTLKIQPAKLEDSAVYLCASSLKPGNTEAFFGQGTRLTVV.

This chain joins TRBV4-2 and TRBJ2-1, with D possibly being TRBD1 (5 bases). Germline CDR1 LGHNA, CDR2 YNFKEQ. CDR3 length: 16 amino acids. Trimming pared 0 bases from V and 5 bases from J, leaving 14 bases between. The CDR3 reads CASSQERAGFNNEQFF. CDR3 nucleotides: TGTGCCAGCAGCCAAGAGCGTGCAGGGTTCAACAATGAGCAGTTCTTC.

The gene calls are TRBV7-2 and TRBJ1-2; D gene ambiguous. The CDR3 loop spans 14 amino acids. Trimming took off 2 bases at V and 3 bases at J, with 10 bases between the two ends. CDR1 is SGHTA and CDR2 is FQGNSA in the germline V gene. CDR3 sequence reads: CASSLSDGYYGYTF. The CDR3 DNA follows: TGTGCCAGCAGCTTAAGCGACGGATACTATGGCTACACCTTC.

The rearrangement uses TRBV11-2 and TRBJ1-1, with D possibly TRBD1 on 5 matching bases. Per the germline V gene, CDR1 is SGHAT and CDR2 is FQNNGV. This CDR3 is 14 amino acids long. V shed 8 bases and J shed 1 base, with 14 bases lying between them. The chain's CDR3 is CASRSQGSNTEAFF. Here the CDR3 DNA reads TGTGCCAGCCGTAGCCAGGGTTCGAACACTGAAGCTTTCTTT.

This sequence joins TRBV15 and TRBJ2-1; TRBD1 is a possible D gene (6 bases). The CDR3 totals 14 residues. CDR1 and CDR2 (germline): LNHNV, YYDKDF (reference sequence). V lost 2 bases and J 5 bases, leaving 10 bases between the germline ends. The CDR3 sequence is CATSRNGQNNEQFF. In DNA, the CDR3 is TGTGCCACCAGCAGAAATGGACAGAACAATGAGCAGTTCTTC.

This clone was detected only once. The gene calls are TRBV10-3 and TRBJ2-7; no definite D call. Germline CDR1 reads ENHRY; CDR2 reads SYGVKD. V lost 2 bases and J 5 bases, leaving 13 bases between the germline ends. The CDR3 is made up of 14 amino acids. In DNA, the CDR3 is TGTGCCATCAGTGAGCGCTTGAGGTCCGACGAGCAGTACTTC. Translation gives CAISERLRSDEQYF.

V is TRBV27 and J is TRBJ1-2; TRBD1 matches at 7 bases. This CDR3 region has 13 residues. The V segment lost 3 bases and the J segment 3 bases; nucleotides outside the gene matches: 1. Germline assignment: CDR1 MNHEY and CDR2 SMNVEV (reference sequence). CDR3: CASSLTGYYGYTF. In DNA form, the CDR3 reads TGTGCCAGCAGTTTGACAGGGTACTATGGCTACACCTTC.

CDR3: CASSPQGRQETQYF. The CDR3 DNA sequence: TGTGCCAGCAGCCCTCAGGGCAGGCAAGAGACCCAGTACTTC. This chain uses TRBV7-3 with TRBJ2-5, with a possible D match to TRBD1 (5 bases). V was pared by 5 bases and J by 2 bases, with 12 bases between. Germline lookup yields CDR1 SGHTA and CDR2 FQGTGA. CDR3 length: 14 amino acids.

The chain is built from TRBV7-2 and TRBJ2-2, with D possibly TRBD1 on 6 matching bases. This CDR3 contains 14 residues. Germline V CDR1 and CDR2: SGHTA, FQGNSA. The V gene lost 2 bases and the J gene lost 4 bases, with 8 bases spanning the gap. CDR3 sequence: CASSLLGATGELFF. The CDR3 DNA reads as TGTGCCAGCAGCTTATTGGGGGCCACCGGGGAGCTGTTTTTT.

J is TRBJ2-4 and V is TRBV5-1; D remains ambiguous. Deletions cut 0 bases from V and 0 bases from J, with 19 bases between. This CDR3 spans 19 amino acids. CDR1 SGHRS and CDR2 YFSETQ come from the germline V gene. DNA of the CDR3: TGCGCCAGCAGCTTGGTATGCGGCAACAAGCAGCTAGCCAAAAACATTCAGTACTTC. Protein product: CASSLVCGNKQLAKNIQYF.

The J gene is TRBJ1-1, the V gene TRBV30; tentative D call: TRBD1 (5 bases). V gave up 3 bases and J gave up 7 bases, with 9 bases separating them. Germline-derived CDR1 and CDR2 are GTSNPN and SVGIG (reference sequence). The CDR3 is 11 amino acids. The CDR3 region is CAWSGGGEAFF. As DNA, the CDR3 is TGTGCCTGGAGCGGCGGGGGTGAAGCTTTCTTT.

In nucleotides, the CDR3 is TGCGCCAGCAGCAAACCGGGACTAGCGGGGGACTTCTACAATGAGCAGTTCTTC. Protein sequence: CASSKPGLAGDFYNEQFF. The rearrangement joins TRBV4-1 to TRBJ2-1; TRBD2 aligns across 14 bases. The CDR3 consists of 18 residues. J was trimmed by 3 bases and V by 5 bases; bases with no gene match: 9. The germline V gene encodes CDR1 MGHRA and CDR2 YSYEKL.

CDR3 region: CASSESGQGEYEQYF. CDR3 bases: TGCGCCAGCAGTGAGTCGGGACAGGGGGAATACGAGCAGTACTTC. This rearrangement joins TRBV10-1 to TRBJ2-7, with TRBD1 matching over 11 bases. V lost 0 bases and J lost 4; bases outside the gene matches: 2. The CDR3 spans 15 residues. The germline V gene encodes CDR1 WNHNN and CDR2 SYGVQD (reference sequence).

The J gene is TRBJ1-2, the V gene TRBV27, with 9 bases matching TRBD1. The V gene end was trimmed by 4 bases and the J gene end by 8 bases; junction bases not matched to a gene: 5. The germline V gene encodes CDR1 MNHEY and CDR2 SMNVEV (reference sequence). This CDR3 region has 13 residues. CDR3 loop: CASSSGTGLGYTF. The CDR3 bases are TGTGCCAGCAGTTCCGGGACAGGGCTGGGCTACACCTTC.

V and J are TRBV11-3 and TRBJ2-3; 8 bases line up with TRBD2. The germline V gene encodes CDR1 SGHNT and CDR2 YENEEA. V lost 2 bases to trimming and J lost 3 bases; unmatched junction nucleotides: 1. The CDR3 totals 14 residues. CDR3: CASSLTGGTDTQYF. CDR3 nucleotide sequence: TGTGCCAGCAGCTTAACGGGGGGGACAGATACGCAGTATTTT.

V gene TRBV7-9 combines with J gene TRBJ2-5; 10 nucleotides align to TRBD1. The length of the CDR3 is 16 residues. Germline V CDR1 and CDR2: SEHNR, FQNEAQ (reference sequence). After removal of 5 bases from V and 3 bases from J, the junction contained 9 bases not matched to a gene. CDR3 sequence reads: CASSPSTGGIEETQYF. The CDR3 region has the DNA TGTGCCAGCAGCCCTTCGACAGGGGGCATTGAAGAGACCCAGTACTTC.

The chain employs TRBV3-1 (or the pseudogene TRBV3-2) and TRBJ1-5, with D hard to call. Per germline, CDR1 LGHDT and CDR2 YNNKEL (reference sequence). V lost 1 base, J lost 14 bases, and 15 bases lay in between. This CDR3 is 13 amino acids long. CDR3 in amino acids: CASSQGFFGQEHF. CDR3 in DNA: TGTGCCAGCAGCCAAGGTTTCTTTGGGCAAGAGCATTTT.

This chain joins TRBV7-9 and TRBJ1-2; 9 bases agree with TRBD1. Per the germline V gene, CDR1 is SEHNR and CDR2 is FQNEAQ (reference sequence). V shed 5 bases and J 8 bases; nucleotides not matched to a gene: 15. The length of the CDR3 is 16 residues. The CDR3 bases are TGTGCCAGCAGCCTGGGACAGGGATGGGGATTTGAAGGCTACACCTTC. It codes for CASSLGQGWGFEGYTF.

The CDR3: CASSLEVGSYNSPLHF. The DNA for the CDR3 is TGTGCCAGCAGCTTGGAAGTCGGGTCCTATAATTCACCCCTCCACTTT. V gene TRBV5-8 combines with J gene TRBJ1-6; no definite D call. V lost 0 bases to trimming and J lost 1 base, with 8 bases between them. CDR3 size: 16 residues. The germline gives CDR1 SGHTS, CDR2 YDEGEE.

Here the CDR3 reads CASSSTGGSTEAFF. Written as DNA, the CDR3 is TGTGCCAGCAGCTCGACAGGGGGGAGCACTGAAGCTTTCTTT. This sequence joins TRBV7-2 and TRBJ1-1, with 9 bases that match TRBD1. J gave up 4 bases and V 4 bases, and 4 bases lay outside the gene matches. The CDR3 has 14 amino acids. Germline CDR1 and CDR2: SGHTA and FQGNSA.

This sequence joins TRBV18 and TRBJ2-6; 7 bases align to TRBD1. This CDR3 is built from 18 residues. Germline V lookup: CDR1 KGHSH, CDR2 LQKENI. V trimming: 3 bases; J trimming: 0 bases; junction bases outside the gene matches: 8. The CDR3 DNA reads TGTGCCAGCTCACCGTCGGGGACAGCCATCTCTGGGGCCAACGTCCTGACTTTC. It specifies CASSPSGTAISGANVLTF.

V and J are TRBV24-1 and TRBJ2-1; TRBD2 matches at 12 bases. CDR3 length: 17 residues. Germline values: CDR1 KGHDR, CDR2 SFDVKD. Trimming removed 9 bases from V and 2 bases from J; junction bases left unmatched: 10. CDR3 DNA: TGTGCCACCCCACCGGCGACTAGCGGGGGAACCTACAATGAGCAGTTCTTC. This encodes CATPPATSGGTYNEQFF.